This record concerns one T cell receptor (beta chain) sequence. As yet, its antigen is unknown. This record belongs to a study of T cell repertoires in cytomegalovirus infection. Germline assignment: CDR1 SGHRS and CDR2 YFSETQ. This CDR3 has 14 amino acids. Trimming cost V 6 bases and J 9 bases; bases outside gene matches: 5. TCRdb called the reads again in MiXCR, with one record for every CDR3 protein. This sample has about 830,000 distinct CDR3 sequences, with approximately 32% found just once. The clonotype was recovered from a human donor in good health (CMV status not recorded). Some clones in this sample may be carry-over from other donors' samples. Sequences were derived from cultured CD8+ T cells from PBMCs, sampled from culture after CMV antigen stimulation. V usage is TRBV5-1 and J usage is TRBJ1-6; 11 nucleotides line up with TRBD1. CDR3 DNA sequence: TGCGCCAGCACCCGGACAGGGGGCGGTTCACCCCTCCACTTT. As protein: CASTRTGGGSPLHF.